This TCR beta chain was captured in a study of blood T cell repertoires in COVID-19. Overall study: The United States, Italy and Spain were the sources of the acute and convalescent COVID-19 samples. PBMCs, B-cell-depleted T cells, or T cells provided the cDNA or gDNA that made up the material.

Enrolled during active infection, Seattle patients were then followed longitudinally. This CDR3 comprises 16 residues. Germline CDR1 reads LGHNA; CDR2 reads YNFKEQ. Study processing details: Amplification with reference gene primers provided the estimates of nucleated cell counts. The data were produced by immunoSEQ multiplex PCR, yet TCRdb's version contains in-frame clones alone and is incomplete. The DNA gave D and trimming, while V, J and clone size come from that table. This sample has roughly 210,000 clones, with about 85% found just once. As regards this clone: One end of the junction does not line up with germline, which may come from a read error.

The rearrangement links TRBV4-2 to TRBJ2-5; tentatively, D is TRBD1 (5 bases). The source is a woman at least 80 years old with COVID-19, enrolled during active disease. The specimen was peripheral blood. This chain's CDR3 is CASSQNQGFQQESQYF. The CDR3 nucleotides read TGTGCCAGCAGCCAAAACCAGGGCTTTCAACAAGAGAGCCAGTACTTC.